The 9 T cell receptor beta chains reported below all come from one sample, sequenced in a study of T cells after yellow fever vaccination. TCRdb reprocessed the 5' RACE reads via MiXCR and lists one record per CDR3 protein. The data show fewer than 450,000 distinct CDR3 sequences, roughly 10% seen once. This specimen was PBMCs, taken on the day of the first yellow fever vaccination. Source of these receptors: a man aged 18 to 30 who received the YFV17D yellow fever vaccine.

This clonotype was detected only a few times. The V and J genes are TRBV5-1 and TRBJ1-1; D not certain. V lost 0 bases, J lost 5 bases, and 11 bases lay in between. The CDR3 is 14 residues long. The germline V gene has CDR1 SGHRS and CDR2 YFSETQ. DNA of the CDR3: TGCGCCAGCAGCTTGGTGCTCCTGTCTACTGAAGCTTTCTTT. Protein: CASSLVLLSTEAFF.

In its sample, this clonotype was seen a few times. This chain connects TRBV5-5 to TRBJ2-1, with D possibly TRBD1 on 6 matching bases. There are 17 residues in the CDR3. V was clipped by 4 bases and J by 4 bases, with 21 bases between them. CDR1 and CDR2 (germline): SGHKS, YYEKEE (reference sequence). The CDR3 DNA sequence: TGTGCCAGCAGCCCCCCCCTTCAAGGACAGAAGTACAATGAGCAGTTCTTC. Translation gives CASSPPLQGQKYNEQFF.

This clonotype was recorded many times. The chain combines TRBV3-1 with TRBJ1-6; 9 bases line up with TRBD1. Germline V gene data show CDR1 as LGHDT and CDR2 as YNNKEL (reference sequence). V dropped 1 base and J dropped 10; count of bases not matched to a gene: 2. The CDR3 spans 14 residues. In DNA form, the CDR3 reads TGTGCCAGCAGCCAAGGGACAGGGGAATCACCCCTCCACTTT. Its translation is CASSQGTGESPLHF.

The chain recombines TRBV5-1 with TRBJ2-7, with TRBD1 matching over 9 bases. The CDR3 has 14 residues. Per the germline V gene, CDR1 is SGHRS and CDR2 is YFSETQ. The V and J ends lost 5 bases and 2 bases, in that order; junction bases with no gene match: 5. The CDR3 spells CASSAGTGPYEQYF. In nucleotides, the CDR3 is TGCGCCAGCAGTGCCGGGACAGGGCCCTACGAGCAGTACTTC.

This clonotype was found a few times. The V gene is TRBV27, the J gene TRBJ1-5; 9 bases align to TRBD1. This CDR3 spans 17 amino acids. CDR1 and CDR2 (germline): MNHEY, SMNVEV (reference sequence). With 6 bases clipped from V and 2 bases from J, the junction kept 11 bases outside the gene matches. DNA for the CDR3: TGTGCCAGCAGAAGCTCGGGACAGGGTTTTGGCAATCAGCCCCAGCATTTT. This codes for CASRSSGQGFGNQPQHF.

This clonotype was found a few times. The V call is TRBV6-1, the J call TRBJ2-3; D call uncertain. Germline lookup yields CDR1 MNHNS and CDR2 SASEGT. The V gene lost 5 bases and the J gene lost 4 bases, with 16 bases spanning the gap. The CDR3 is 15 amino acids. The CDR3 nucleotides read TGTGCCAGCAGTCCACCCGGCGGACGGCCAGATACGCAGTATTTT. Encoded protein: CASSPPGGRPDTQYF.

The table lists this clonotype with a few counts. The rearrangement uses TRBV7-3 and TRBJ2-3; 7 nucleotides agree with TRBD2. Losses at the gene ends were 8 bases for V and 3 bases for J; bases not matched to a gene: 11. This CDR3 spans 15 amino acids. CDR1 is SGHTA, CDR2 FQGTGA, per germline. The CDR3 region has the DNA TGTGCCAGCGGTTACTCCGGGGGGTTGACAGATACGCAGTATTTT. Translation: CASGYSGGLTDTQYF.

In this sample, this clonotype turned up a few times. The chain couples TRBV10-3 to TRBJ2-4; 10 nucleotides line up with TRBD1. J was trimmed by 8 bases and V by 6 bases; bases with no gene match: 7. This CDR3 region has 14 residues. Germline V gives CDR1 ENHRY, CDR2 SYGVKD. In DNA form, the CDR3 reads TGTGCCATCAGCTACGGGACAGGGGAGGACATTCAGTACTTC. Encoded protein: CAISYGTGEDIQYF.

In this sample, this clonotype turned up a few times. This chain joins TRBV5-1 and TRBJ2-3; D remains ambiguous. Germline CDR1 and CDR2: SGHRS and YFSETQ. This CDR3 is 16 amino acids long. V lost 0 bases to trimming and J lost 3 bases, with 14 bases between them. The DNA for the CDR3 is TGCGCCAGCAGCTTGGTAGTATCCCGGAATACAGATACGCAGTATTTT. Protein product: CASSLVVSRNTDTQYF.